The 26 T cell receptor beta chains listed next were all sequenced from one sample in a study of blood T cell repertoires in COVID-19. The assay was immunoSEQ multiplex PCR, and TCRdb's table has in-frame clones only and misses some. The sample carries around 230,000 clones, around 83% recorded once. Sequencing input: peripheral blood. The receptors originated from a man in his forties who had recovered from COVID-19.

Only a few counts were recorded for this clone. This chain links TRBV10-3 with TRBJ2-7; 8 bases line up with TRBD2. The V gene end was trimmed by 3 bases and the J gene end by 5 bases; junction bases not matched to a gene: 6. CDR1 is ENHRY, CDR2 SYGVKD, per germline. The CDR3 covers 14 residues. The CDR3 bases are TGTGCCATCAGTGAACCGGGACTAGGAGACGAGCAGTACTTC. It encodes CAISEPGLGDEQYF.

This clone was counted a few times. The rearrangement links TRBV15 to TRBJ1-2; possible D gene TRBD1, 6 bases. This CDR3 spans 16 amino acids. CDR1 is LNHNV, CDR2 YYDKDF, per germline (reference sequence). Trimming cost V 0 bases and J 3 bases, with 14 bases left between them. The CDR3 bases are TGTGCCACCAGCAGAGATCCCCAGGGGACCGACTATGGCTACACCTTC. This translates into CATSRDPQGTDYGYTF.

V gene TRBV27 combines with J gene TRBJ2-7; maybe TRBD2 (6 bases). This CDR3 is built from 14 residues. With 2 bases removed from V and 5 bases from J, the gap between germline ends came to 13 bases. Germline CDR1 is MNHEY and CDR2 is SMNVEV (reference sequence). CDR3 nucleotide sequence: TGTGCCAGCAGTTTAGGAGGGAGTGTGAACGAGCAGTACTTC. Encoded protein: CASSLGGSVNEQYF.

CDR3 residues: CASSYSTRDRQETQYF. The CDR3 bases are TGTGCCAGCAGTTACTCGACTAGGGACCGCCAAGAGACCCAGTACTTC. V is TRBV6-2 or TRBV6-3 and J is TRBJ2-5; D possibly corresponds to TRBD2 (6 bases). The CDR3 runs 16 residues. CDR1 is MNHEY and CDR2 is SVGEGT in the germline V gene. Trimming stripped 0 bases from V and 1 base from J, with 12 bases between.

The chain is built from TRBV30 and TRBJ1-2; D call uncertain. V lost 3 bases, J lost 6 bases, and 20 bases lay in between. From germline, CDR1 is GTSNPN and CDR2 SVGIG (reference sequence). This CDR3 is 15 amino acids long. The CDR3 is CAWSPPHPREDGYTF. The DNA of the CDR3 is TGTGCCTGGAGCCCTCCCCACCCCCGGGAGGATGGCTACACCTTC. Together with reference TRBV30 and TRBJ1-2, the CDR3 gives the full variable domain: SQTIHQWPATLVQPVGSPLSLECTVEGTSNPNLYWYRQAAGRGLQLLFYSVGIGQISSEVPQNLSASRPQDRQFILSSKKLLLSDSGFYLCAWSPPHPREDGYTFGSGTRLTVV.

Concerning this clone itself: This sample also contains other DNA sequences that code for the same CDR3. The chain links TRBV11-2 to TRBJ1-4, with unresolved D. The V gene's germline CDR1 is SGHAT and CDR2 FQNNGV. This CDR3 comprises 14 residues. Trimming took 1 base from V and 5 from J, leaving 8 bases between them. The CDR3 coding sequence is TGTGCCAGCAGCTTAGCGGGAGTAAATGAAAAACTGTTTTTT. It encodes CASSLAGVNEKLFF. Based on the CDR3 plus reference TRBV11-2 and TRBJ1-4, the full variable domain is EAGVAQSPRYKIIEKRQSVAFWCNPISGHATLYWYQQILGQGPKLLIQFQNNGVVDDSQLPKDRFSAERLKGVDSTLKIQPAKLEDSAVYLCASSLAGVNEKLFFGSGTQLSVL.

In this sample, this clone turned up once. This sequence joins TRBV6-1 and TRBJ1-6, with D possibly matching TRBD1 (6 bases). Trimming shortened V by 1 base and J by 7 bases, and 17 bases separated the two germline ends. This CDR3 region has 17 residues. Germline assignment: CDR1 MNHNS and CDR2 SASEGT. CDR3 bases: TGTGCCAGCAGTGAAGAGGGGGGAGGGTTTGTCAATTCACCCCTCCACTTT. Protein product: CASSEEGGGFVNSPLHF.

This clone was seen a few times. This sample includes further DNA sequences coding for the same CDR3. The V call is TRBV5-5, the J call TRBJ1-3; D gene ambiguous. The V gene lost 3 bases and the J gene lost 0 bases, with 7 bases spanning the gap. The CDR3 consists of 14 residues. Germline V gene data show CDR1 as SGHKS and CDR2 as YYEKEE (reference sequence). DNA for the CDR3: TGTGCCAGCAGCTCCCTAAGCTCTGGAAACACCATATATTTT. It translates to CASSSLSSGNTIYF.

The chain links TRBV10-3 to TRBJ2-7, with D maybe TRBD2 (5 bases). V was shortened by 7 bases and J by 5 bases, with 15 bases between the two germline ends. CDR3 length equals 13 residues. Per germline, CDR1 ENHRY and CDR2 SYGVKD. CDR3 sequence: CAIKERSSDEQYF. In nucleotides, the CDR3 is TGTGCCATCAAGGAGCGGAGCTCGGACGAGCAGTACTTC.

The chain uses TRBV7-2 and TRBJ1-5; TRBD1 matches at 7 bases. After removal of 3 bases from V and 4 bases from J, the junction contained 3 bases not matched to a gene. The CDR3 loop spans 14 amino acids. Germline assignment: CDR1 SGHTA and CDR2 FQGNSA. CDR3 sequence (DNA): TGTGCCAGCAGCTTTGACAGGGATAATCAGCCCCAGCATTTT. Amino acid sequence: CASSFDRDNQPQHF.

The chain joins TRBV10-3 to TRBJ2-1; maybe TRBD1 (5 bases). The CDR3 has 16 residues. Per germline, CDR1 ENHRY and CDR2 SYGVKD. V was shortened by 0 bases and J by 6 bases, with 15 bases between the two germline ends. The CDR3 nucleotides read TGTGCCATCAGTGAGTCGAAAGGGGCGCTGGGCAATGAGCAGTTCTTC. Protein sequence: CAISESKGALGNEQFF.

The chain is built from TRBV2 and TRBJ1-2; 7 bases line up with TRBD1. Germline V gene data show CDR1 as SNHLY and CDR2 as FYNNEI. The ends lost 9 bases at V and 5 bases at J; junction bases unmatched: 12. CDR3 length equals 14 residues. For the CDR3, the DNA is TGTGCCAGTTTTGCCCGCGAGACAGGGTATGGCTACACCTTC. It specifies CASFARETGYGYTF.

The chain links TRBV30 to TRBJ2-7, with 12 bases identical to TRBD1. In germline, CDR1 is GTSNPN, CDR2 SVGIG (reference sequence). The ends lost 5 bases at V and 6 bases at J; junction bases unmatched: 8. The CDR3 length is 14 residues. The CDR3 here is CAWLSGTGGTEQYF. DNA for the CDR3: TGTGCCTGGTTATCCGGGACAGGGGGCACCGAGCAGTACTTC.

The chain employs TRBV5-1 and TRBJ1-1; TRBD1 is a possible D gene (5 bases). Trimming removed 4 bases from V and 1 base from J, with 11 bases in between. In germline, CDR1 is SGHRS, CDR2 YFSETQ. The CDR3 is made up of 14 amino acids. The CDR3 coding sequence is TGCGCCAGCAGCATGTGGGGCGCGAACACTGAAGCTTTCTTT. As protein: CASSMWGANTEAFF.

V gene TRBV6-1 combines with J gene TRBJ1-2, with 8 bases identical to TRBD1. V shed 3 bases, J shed 8 bases, and the junction held 8 bases outside the gene matches. The CDR3 length is 14 residues. Germline V gene data show CDR1 as MNHNS and CDR2 as SASEGT. The CDR3 bases are TGTGCCAGCAGTGACGACAGGGGTTCAGGGGGCTACACCTTC. This sequence encodes CASSDDRGSGGYTF.

The V and J genes are TRBV19 and TRBJ1-2; D ambiguous. Per germline, CDR1 LNHDA and CDR2 SQIVND (reference sequence). Trimming left V 3 bases short and J 1 base short, with 9 bases between. The CDR3 sequence is 14 residues long. CDR3 nucleotides: TGTGCCAGTAGTATTACAGCACTTAACTATGGCTACACCTTC. As protein: CASSITALNYGYTF. Full variable domain (remainder filled in from reference TRBV19 and TRBJ1-2): DGGITQSPKYLFRKEGQNVTLSCEQNLNHDAMYWYRQDPGQGLRLIYYSQIVNDFQKGDIAEGYSVSREKKESFPLTVTSAQKNPTAFYLCASSITALNYGYTFGSGTRLTVV.

The chain links TRBV11-2 to TRBJ2-2; 9 bases are shared with TRBD2. The CDR3 runs 16 residues. Germline V lookup: CDR1 SGHAT, CDR2 FQNNGV. With V trimmed by 4 bases and J by 0 bases, 3 bases remained unmatched. CDR3 protein: CASSYTSGSNTGELFF. In DNA form, the CDR3 reads TGTGCCAGCAGCTACACTAGCGGGTCGAACACCGGGGAGCTGTTTTTT.

The V call is TRBV7-2, the J call TRBJ2-7, with D unresolved. Trimming left V 5 bases short and J 5 bases short, with 16 bases between. The CDR3 covers 14 residues. Germline assignment: CDR1 SGHTA and CDR2 FQGNSA. This CDR3 is CASSPNFWADEQYF. CDR3 in DNA: TGTGCCAGCAGCCCAAACTTCTGGGCCGACGAGCAGTACTTC.

This clone has a single count. This chain uses TRBV6-1 with TRBJ1-1; tentatively, D is TRBD1 (6 bases). Trimming pared 4 bases from V and 3 bases from J, leaving 12 bases between. The germline V gene encodes CDR1 MNHNS and CDR2 SASEGT. This CDR3 comprises 14 residues. The CDR3 nucleotides are TGTGCCAGCAGTGCGGACAGTCGGGACACTGAAGCTTTCTTT. This codes for CASSADSRDTEAFF.

This rearrangement joins TRBV7-8 to TRBJ1-1; unclear D gene. Germline V gene lookup returns CDR1 SGHVS and CDR2 FQNEAQ. The CDR3 loop spans 13 amino acids. V dropped 1 base and J dropped 4 bases, with 7 bases sitting between them. Here the CDR3 DNA reads TGTGCCAGCAGCTTAGGCGGGGTCACTGAAGCTTTCTTT. It encodes CASSLGGVTEAFF.

V gene TRBV4-3 combines with J gene TRBJ2-7, with D maybe TRBD1 (5 bases). V gave up 0 bases and J gave up 3 bases, with 18 bases separating them. This CDR3 is built from 17 residues. Germline loops: CDR1 LGHNA, CDR2 YSLEER. The CDR3 is CASSQDRASLSSYEQYF. The CDR3 bases are TGCGCCAGCAGCCAAGACAGGGCATCTCTTTCAAGCTACGAGCAGTACTTC.

This clone was observed once. The J gene is TRBJ2-7, the V gene TRBV18; TRBD2 matches 7 bases. Unmatched junction bases numbered 10, after V lost 1 base and J lost 7 bases. The CDR3 extends over 15 amino acids. Germline-derived CDR1 and CDR2 are KGHSH and LQKENI. The CDR3, as DNA: TGTGCCAGCTCACCACGGCGGGGAGGGCTGGGTGAGCAGTACTTC. Its translation: CASSPRRGGLGEQYF.

This chain uses TRBV7-2 with TRBJ2-2, with 7 bases lining up with TRBD1. Unmatched junction bases numbered 10, after V lost 5 bases and J lost 4 bases. Germline CDR1 and CDR2: SGHTA and FQGNSA. The CDR3 covers 16 residues. CDR3 nucleotide sequence: TGTGCCAGCAGCACCCCTGAGGGGGCTGGCACCGGGGAGCTGTTTTTT. It yields the protein CASSTPEGAGTGELFF.

The chain carries TRBV19 and TRBJ2-3; tentatively, D is TRBD1 (6 bases). Trimming took off 6 bases at V and 8 bases at J, with 18 bases between the two ends. CDR1 LNHDA and CDR2 SQIVND come from the germline V gene (reference sequence). The CDR3 extends over 14 amino acids. CDR3 region: CASSPKTSGVTQYF. The CDR3 bases are TGTGCCAGTAGCCCGAAGACTTCAGGGGTTACGCAGTATTTT.

This chain joins TRBV9 and TRBJ1-6; D might be TRBD1 (5 bases). Germline V gene lookup returns CDR1 SGDLS and CDR2 YYNGEE. Trimming stripped 0 bases from V and 6 bases from J, with 10 bases between. This CDR3 has 15 residues. The CDR3 loop reads CASSVVGGFNSPLHF. CDR3 DNA: TGTGCCAGCAGCGTAGTTGGGGGGTTTAATTCACCCCTCCACTTT.

The CDR3 loop is CASSSGLAGLTDTQYF. In DNA form, the CDR3 reads TGTGCCAGCAGCTCCGGACTAGCGGGGCTCACAGATACGCAGTATTTT. The chain has TRBV11-3 and TRBJ2-3, with 12 bases aligning to TRBD2. V trimming: 4 bases; J trimming: 2 bases; junction bases outside the gene matches: 4. Germline-derived CDR1 and CDR2 are SGHNT and YENEEA. CDR3 length equals 16 residues.